This T cell receptor beta chain is drawn from a study of blood T cell repertoires in COVID-19. Background on the study: In each case, the material was cDNA or gDNA derived from T cells, B-cell-depleted T cells, or PBMCs.

Libraries were prepared by immunoSEQ multiplex PCR; TCRdb keeps only in-frame clonotypes and omits some of them. The sample consists of fewer than 350,000 clones, around 90% of them appearing once. Germline V gene data show CDR1 as SQVTM and CDR2 as ANQGSEA. V gave up 0 bases and J gave up 8 bases, with 14 bases separating them. The CDR3 has 14 amino acids. Residents of 24 US areas, aged roughly 18 to 95 years, made up the participants. Clinical history as reported by participants underpinned cohort assignment. Participants classified as exposed had met a COVID-19 case within 2 weeks before study entry.

The sequenced sample was PBMCs or T cells enriched from blood (not recorded which). The rearrangement links TRBV29-1 to TRBJ2-1; the D gene is possibly TRBD2 (7 bases). This TCR was recovered from a man between 35 and 55 years old who had been exposed to COVID-19. DNA of the CDR3: TGCAGCGTTGAAGATCGGGGGGCCTTACATGAGCAGTTCTTC. This sequence encodes CSVEDRGALHEQFF.